The rows below give T cell receptor beta chains drawn from one sample of a study of blood T cell repertoires in COVID-19. Assay: immunoSEQ multiplex PCR; the TCRdb copy retains only in-frame clones and omits some. Altogether approximately 130,000 clones are present, roughly 69% being singletons, with the ten largest covering about 2.2%. The specimen sequenced was peripheral blood. The receptors were gathered from a woman in her sixties or seventies with acute or convalescent COVID-19. Both conserved end residues are part of each CDR3. The D gene is left open where the match is weak. Clone size appears in some rows only: once, few, many, or a class for an expanded clone.

.	.	TRBV3-1/TRBV3-2	TRBJ2-7	CASSQTAYEQYF	TGTGCCAGCAGCCAAACAGCCTACGAGCAGTACTTC
TRBD1	.	TRBV18	TRBJ2-5	CASSPGQIQETQYF	TGTGCCAGCTCACCGGGACAGATTCAAGAGACCCAGTACTTC
.	once	TRBV19	TRBJ1-3	CASSVQGQRNTIYF	TGTGCCAGTAGTGTACAGGGACAACGAAACACCATATATTTT
TRBD1	.	TRBV5-6	TRBJ1-5	CASSFGNRGGQPQHF	TGTGCCAGCAGCTTCGGCAACAGGGGTGGGCAGCCCCAGCATTTT
TRBD1	many	TRBV5-4	TRBJ2-7	CASSQQGGSSYEQYF	TGTGCCAGCAGCCAACAGGGGGGAAGCTCCTACGAGCAGTACTTC
.	.	TRBV27	TRBJ2-7	CASSPQGVKGREQYF	TGTGCCAGCAGTCCGCAAGGGGTAAAGGGTCGAGAGCAGTACTTC
.	.	TRBV11-2	TRBJ1-1	CASSLEGGLGNTEAFF	TGTGCCAGCAGCTTAGAAGGAGGCCTGGGAAACACTGAAGCTTTCTTT
.	few	TRBV3-1/TRBV3-2	TRBJ1-2	CASSQEGGYGYTF	TGTGCCAGCAGCCAAGAAGGGGGATATGGCTACACCTTC
.	.	TRBV4-3	TRBJ1-6	CASSQLDGNNSPLHF	TGCGCCAGCAGCCAGCTAGACGGCAATAATTCACCCCTCCACTTT
.	many	TRBV13	TRBJ1-2	CASSSQGLHGYTF	TGTGCCAGCAGCTCCCAGGGCTTACATGGCTACACCTTC
TRBD1	.	TRBV11-2	TRBJ1-6	CASSPTGRSPLHF	TGTGCCAGCAGCCCGACAGGGCGTTCACCCCTCCACTTT
.	few	TRBV19	TRBJ1-5	CASSQRDSSNQPQHF	TGTGCCAGTAGTCAACGGGACTCGAGCAATCAGCCCCAGCATTTT
.	once	TRBV6-5	TRBJ1-2	CASRRGGTNYGYTF	TGTGCCAGCAGGAGGGGGGGTACCAACTATGGCTACACCTTC
.	once	TRBV2	TRBJ1-2	CASTRTLNYGYTF	TGTGCCAGTACACGTACATTGAACTATGGCTACACCTTC
.	.	TRBV2	TRBJ1-5	CASSEAQGLSNQPQHF	TGTGCCAGCAGTGAAGCGCAGGGGTTAAGCAATCAGCCCCAGCATTTT
TRBD1	once	TRBV19	TRBJ1-2	CASSWERQGASGYTF	TGTGCCAGTAGTTGGGAACGACAGGGGGCGAGTGGCTACACCTTC
TRBD1	.	TRBV28	TRBJ2-7	CASSFTGASYEQYF	TGTGCCAGCAGTTTTACAGGGGCATCCTACGAGCAGTACTTC
TRBD1	.	TRBV7-6	TRBJ2-2	CASSGSGQGNSGELFF	TGTGCCAGCAGCGGATCGGGACAGGGGAATTCCGGGGAGCTGTTTTTT
TRBD1	.	TRBV6-5	TRBJ2-5	CATISTGLGETQYF	TGTGCCACCATATCGACAGGGCTTGGAGAGACCCAGTACTTC
.	.	TRBV10-3	TRBJ1-4	CAISPRGALNEKLFF	TGTGCCATCAGTCCACGGGGGGCCCTTAATGAAAAACTGTTTTTT
.	few	TRBV5-6	TRBJ1-6	CASSYRARAYNSPLHF	TGTGCCAGCAGCTACAGGGCCCGGGCCTATAATTCACCCCTCCACTTT
.	.	TRBV5-1	TRBJ2-7	CASSFGGDRAYEQYF	TGCGCCAGCAGCTTTGGCGGGGATAGGGCCTACGAGCAGTACTTC
TRBD1	.	TRBV4-1	TRBJ1-6	CASTGQGNSPLHF	TGCGCCAGTACAGGACAGGGGAATTCACCCCTCCACTTT
TRBD1	.	TRBV18	TRBJ2-1	CASSPPVRGQDEQFF	TGTGCCAGCTCACCACCGGTCAGGGGGCAGGATGAGCAGTTCTTC
TRBD2	.	TRBV24-1	TRBJ2-3	CATSDRRSASGSSDTQYF	TGTGCCACCAGTGATCGCAGGTCTGCTAGCGGGAGCTCAGATACGCAGTATTTT
TRBD1	few	TRBV19	TRBJ2-5	CARVGKGAHRKETQYF	TGTGCCCGAGTCGGAAAGGGGGCTCATCGAAAAGAGACCCAGTACTTC
.	few	TRBV21-1	TRBJ1-5	CASLGVGQPQHF	TGTGCCAGCCTAGGGGTTGGTCAGCCCCAGCATTTT
TRBD2	.	TRBV6-5	TRBJ2-7	CASSISGRSEQYF	TGTGCCAGCAGCATTAGCGGGAGATCCGAGCAGTACTTC
.	.	TRBV6-5	TRBJ2-5	CASSYSQGQETQYF	TGTGCCAGCAGTTACTCTCAGGGCCAAGAGACCCAGTACTTC
.	.	TRBV12-5	TRBJ1-4	CASAFGRTNEKLFF	TGTGCTAGTGCCTTTGGTCGGACTAATGAAAAACTGTTTTTT
.	.	TRBV10-3	TRBJ2-7	CAISRGESYEQYF	TGTGCCATCAGCCGGGGAGAATCCTACGAGCAGTACTTC
TRBD2	few	TRBV6-6	TRBJ2-7	CASSYSRGLGSYEQYF	TGTGCCAGCAGTTACTCGCGGGGGTTAGGGTCCTACGAGCAGTACTTC
TRBD2	.	TRBV2	TRBJ2-7	CASESLAGVVYEQYF	TGTGCCAGTGAGAGTCTAGCGGGAGTAGTCTACGAGCAGTACTTC
TRBD1	once	TRBV10-3	TRBJ2-1	CAFSGTGGYNEQFF	TGTGCCTTTTCTGGGACAGGGGGGTACAATGAGCAGTTCTTC
TRBD1	.	TRBV5-1	TRBJ2-7	CASSGGTGGSYEQYF	TGCGCCAGCAGCGGGGGGACAGGGGGCTCCTACGAGCAGTACTTC
.	.	TRBV6-5	TRBJ2-7	CASKGAYEQYF	TGTGCCAGCAAGGGGGCCTACGAGCAGTACTTC
TRBD2	.	TRBV5-1	TRBJ2-3	CASSPTPLAGEGDTQYF	TGCGCCAGCAGCCCCACGCCACTAGCGGGGGAGGGAGATACGCAGTATTTT
.	.	TRBV6-2/TRBV6-3	TRBJ1-1	CASSYRALVAFF	TGTGCCAGCAGTTACCGCGCCCTCGTCGCTTTCTTT
.	.	TRBV11-2	TRBJ2-7	CASSLVFYEQYF	TGTGCCAGCAGCCTCGTCTTCTACGAGCAGTACTTC
.	.	TRBV11-2	TRBJ1-3	CASSLAVPGFGSGNTIYF	TGTGCCAGCAGCTTAGCCGTCCCAGGGTTCGGGTCTGGAAACACCATATATTTT
.	few	TRBV14	TRBJ2-1	CASSQGRGQMNEQFF	TGTGCCAGCAGCCAAGGCAGGGGTCAGATGAATGAGCAGTTCTTC
.	.	TRBV18	TRBJ1-4	CASSPRGTEEKLFF	TGTGCCAGCTCACCCAGGGGAACGGAAGAAAAACTGTTTTTT